The source of this T cell receptor (beta chain) is a study of CD8 T cells in Susac syndrome. Findings and caveats of the study: A relatively small number of individuals underwent TCR sequencing and HLA analysis.

It was with random hexamers that 0.5 to 1 ug RNA was reverse transcribed. TCRdb fed the immunoSEQ multiplex PCR reads into MiXCR, producing one record per CDR3 protein. The sample contains some 300,000 distinct CDR3 sequences, 70% to 90% of which appear only once. For this clonotype: Its antigen is currently unknown.

CD8+ and CD4+ T cells from blood underwent TCR beta sequencing. Stable or active relapsing-remitting multiple sclerosis, untreated and meeting revised McDonald criteria, defined the controls. In contrast to the negatively isolated CD8+ and CD4+ T cells, TEMRA cells were FACS-enriched. J lost 4 bases, V lost 0 bases, and 6 bases had no gene match. The germline gives CDR1 SGHKS, CDR2 YYEKEE (reference sequence). The CDR3 is 16 amino acids. V is TRBV5-5 and J is TRBJ2-1, with 8 bases aligning to TRBD2. Sequenced: CD8+ T cells from PBMCs. The sequence came from a human donor with multiple sclerosis. The DNA of the CDR3 is TGTGCCAGCAGCTTGGGGTACGGGAGGGCGTACAATGAGCAGTTCTTC. Its protein product is CASSLGYGRAYNEQFF.